These 9 T cell receptor beta chains were sequenced from one sample in a study of cytomegalovirus exposure and HLA in healthy donors. Vbeta (60) and Jbeta (13) primers were used in the PCR. Sequencing used immunoSEQ multiplex PCR; TCRdb keeps in-frame clones, though not all of them. This sample's clone table lists about 82,000 clones. Specimen: PBMCs. The receptors originated from a woman aged 25 to 39 in good health and CMV-seronegative.

The V call is TRBV7-2, the J call TRBJ2-7, with D unresolved. The CDR3 length is 13 residues. The germline V gene has CDR1 SGHTA and CDR2 FQGNSA. V lost 2 bases, J lost 3 bases, and 8 bases lay in between. In DNA, the CDR3 is TGTGCCAGCAGCTTAAGCGCTAACTACGAGCAGTACTTC. It translates to CASSLSANYEQYF.

The chain uses TRBV19 and TRBJ1-2, with 7 bases that match TRBD1. Germline CDR1 is LNHDA and CDR2 is SQIVND (reference sequence). Unmatched junction bases numbered 13, after V lost 8 bases and J lost 4 bases. This CDR3 is 15 amino acids long. The DNA of the CDR3 is TGTGCCAGTTCCCGGGAGGGGACAGCTGTCTATGGCTACACCTTC. Translated, it gives CASSREGTAVYGYTF.

The chain joins TRBV29-1 to TRBJ2-5; TRBD2 matches 7 bases. With V trimmed by 1 base and J by 3 bases, 5 bases remained unmatched. The CDR3 length is 14 residues. Germline lookup yields CDR1 SQVTM and CDR2 ANQGSEA. Here the CDR3 reads CSVEGPLAKETQYF. In nucleotides, the CDR3 is TGCAGCGTTGAAGGGCCACTAGCGAAAGAGACCCAGTACTTC.

This sequence joins TRBV18 and TRBJ2-7; 7 bases are shared with TRBD2. The CDR3 runs 14 residues. The germline V gene has CDR1 KGHSH and CDR2 LQKENI. J lost 2 bases, V lost 3 bases, and 4 bases had no gene match. The CDR3: CASSPPGLTYEQYF. DNA for the CDR3: TGTGCCAGCTCACCCCCGGGACTAACCTACGAGCAGTACTTC.

This sequence joins TRBV15 and TRBJ2-1; no clear D. Trimming shortened V by 3 bases and J by 5 bases, and 11 bases separated the two germline ends. This CDR3 comprises 14 residues. CDR1 LNHNV and CDR2 YYDKDF come from the germline V gene (reference sequence). The CDR3 here is CATSREIRNNEQFF. CDR3 DNA sequence: TGTGCCACCAGCAGGGAGATCCGAAACAATGAGCAGTTCTTC.

The J gene is TRBJ1-6, the V gene TRBV7-9; possible D gene TRBD1, 6 bases. The CDR3 length is 17 residues. Germline V gives CDR1 SEHNR, CDR2 FQNEAQ (reference sequence). Between the trimmed V and J ends, which lost 5 bases and 8 bases, there was a span of 22 bases. The CDR3 coding sequence is TGTGCCAGCAGCGGCCGGACAGACCGCTCTGGGGATTCACCCCTCCACTTT. Its protein product is CASSGRTDRSGDSPLHF.

The gene calls are TRBV7-8 and TRBJ2-7; 7 bases align to TRBD1. CDR1 is SGHVS and CDR2 is FQNEAQ in the germline V gene. The CDR3 has 16 residues. Trimming took 4 bases from V and 5 from J; bases not matched to a gene: 14. CDR3 nucleotides: TGTGCCAGCAGCTCCGAACGACAGGGTGGTCCGGACGAGCAGTACTTC. It specifies CASSSERQGGPDEQYF.

The chain joins TRBV5-6 to TRBJ2-1; 15 bases fit TRBD2. Germline V gene sequence: CDR1 SGHDT, CDR2 YYEEEE. The junction had 4 bases not matched to a gene; V was cut back by 4 bases and J by 8 bases. The length of the CDR3 is 15 residues. The CDR3 here is CASSPGLAGGDEQFF. The DNA for the CDR3 is TGTGCCAGCAGCCCGGGACTAGCGGGAGGAGATGAGCAGTTCTTC. Supplemented by reference TRBV5-6 and TRBJ2-1, the full variable domain reads DAGVTQSPTHLIKTRGQQVTLRCSPKSGHDTVSWYQQALGQGPQFIFQYYEEEERQRGNFPDRFSGHQFPNYSSELNVNALLLGDSALYLCASSPGLAGGDEQFFGPGTRLTVL.

Comment on this clone: Other DNA sequences of this sample code for an identical CDR3. V gene TRBV5-1 combines with J gene TRBJ1-1; 8 nucleotides agree with TRBD1. The CDR3 consists of 13 residues. Per the germline V gene, CDR1 is SGHRS and CDR2 is YFSETQ. The ends lost 0 bases at V and 10 bases at J; junction bases unmatched: 5. CDR3 sequence reads: CASSLAGRGRAFF. DNA of the CDR3: TGCGCCAGCAGCTTGGCTGGCAGGGGGCGAGCTTTCTTT.